What follows describes a single TCR beta chain. The data were taken from a study of T cell changes during pregnancy in multiple sclerosis. TCRdb's table, derived via immunoSEQ multiplex PCR, lists solely in-frame clones and lacks some. Of over 90,000 clones in the sample, more than 85% were seen once. In germline, CDR1 is MDHEN, CDR2 SYDVKM. The CDR3 sequence is 13 residues long. Trimming took off 2 bases at V and 11 bases at J, with 15 bases between the two ends. The material was peripheral blood, obtained before pregnancy. J is TRBJ1-1 and V is TRBV28; perhaps TRBD1 as D (6 bases). The clonotype originates from a female donor with multiple sclerosis, enrolled in a pregnancy study. For the CDR3, the DNA is TGTGCCAGCAGTTTAGGGGGCAGGCTTTCGGCTTTCTTT. Its protein is CASSLGGRLSAFF.